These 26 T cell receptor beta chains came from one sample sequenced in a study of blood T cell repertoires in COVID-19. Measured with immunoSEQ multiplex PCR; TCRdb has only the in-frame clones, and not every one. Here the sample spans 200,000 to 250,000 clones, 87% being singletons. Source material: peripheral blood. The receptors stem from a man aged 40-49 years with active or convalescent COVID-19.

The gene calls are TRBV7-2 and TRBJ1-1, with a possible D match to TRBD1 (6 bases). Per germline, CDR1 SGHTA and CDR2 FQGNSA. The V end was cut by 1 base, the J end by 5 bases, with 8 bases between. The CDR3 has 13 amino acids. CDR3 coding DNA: TGTGCCAGCAGCTTAGTAAGGGGGACTGAAGCTTTCTTT. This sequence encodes CASSLVRGTEAFF.

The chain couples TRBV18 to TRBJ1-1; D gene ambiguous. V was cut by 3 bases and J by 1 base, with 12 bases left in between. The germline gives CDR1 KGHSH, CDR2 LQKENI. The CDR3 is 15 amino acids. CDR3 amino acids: CASSPSGLTNTEAFF. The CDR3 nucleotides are TGTGCCAGCTCACCCTCCGGACTGACGAACACTGAAGCTTTCTTT.

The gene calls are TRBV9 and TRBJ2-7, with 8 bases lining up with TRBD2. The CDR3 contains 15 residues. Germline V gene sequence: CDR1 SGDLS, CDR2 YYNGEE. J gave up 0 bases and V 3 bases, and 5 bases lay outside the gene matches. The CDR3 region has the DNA TGTGCCAGCAGCGGAAGCGGGGGCCACTCCTACGAGCAGTACTTC. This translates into CASSGSGGHSYEQYF.

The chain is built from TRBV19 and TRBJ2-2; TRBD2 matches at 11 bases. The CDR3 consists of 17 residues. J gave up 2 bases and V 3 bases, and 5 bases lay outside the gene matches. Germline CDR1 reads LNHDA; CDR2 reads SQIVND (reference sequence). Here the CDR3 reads CASSMRTSGPNTGELFF. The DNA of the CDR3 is TGTGCCAGTAGTATGCGGACTAGCGGGCCAAACACCGGGGAGCTGTTTTTT.

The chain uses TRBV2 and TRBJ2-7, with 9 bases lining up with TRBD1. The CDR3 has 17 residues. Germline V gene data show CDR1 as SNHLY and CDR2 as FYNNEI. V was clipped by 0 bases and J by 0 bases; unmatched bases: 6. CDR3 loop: CASSEAPGQGLSYEQYF. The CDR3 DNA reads TGTGCCAGCAGTGAAGCTCCGGGACAGGGCCTCTCCTACGAGCAGTACTTC.

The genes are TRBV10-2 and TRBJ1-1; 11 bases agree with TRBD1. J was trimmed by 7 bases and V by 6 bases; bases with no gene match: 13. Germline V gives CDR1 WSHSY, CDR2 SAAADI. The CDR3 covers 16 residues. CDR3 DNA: TGCGCCAGCAGCCGGGACAGGGGGAGTTTCGGATTTGAAGCTTTCTTT. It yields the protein CASSRDRGSFGFEAFF.

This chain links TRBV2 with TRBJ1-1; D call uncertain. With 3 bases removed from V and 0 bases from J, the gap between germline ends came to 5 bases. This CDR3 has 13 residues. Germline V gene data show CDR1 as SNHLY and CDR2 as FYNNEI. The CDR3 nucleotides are TGTGCCAGCAGTGATCCTTTGAACACTGAAGCTTTCTTT. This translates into CASSDPLNTEAFF.

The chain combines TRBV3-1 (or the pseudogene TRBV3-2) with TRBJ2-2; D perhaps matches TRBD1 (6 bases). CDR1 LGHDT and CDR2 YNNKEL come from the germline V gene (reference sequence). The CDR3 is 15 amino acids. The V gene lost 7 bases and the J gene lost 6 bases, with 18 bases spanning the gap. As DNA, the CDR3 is TGTGCCAGCACTCCCAGGGGCCGGGGTCCCGGGGAGCTGTTTTTT. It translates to CASTPRGRGPGELFF.

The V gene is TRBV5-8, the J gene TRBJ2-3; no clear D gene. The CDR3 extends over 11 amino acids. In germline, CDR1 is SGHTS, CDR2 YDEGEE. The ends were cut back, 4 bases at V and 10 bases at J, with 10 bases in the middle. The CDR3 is CASSGERAQYF. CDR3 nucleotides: TGTGCCAGCAGCGGCGAGCGCGCGCAGTATTTT.

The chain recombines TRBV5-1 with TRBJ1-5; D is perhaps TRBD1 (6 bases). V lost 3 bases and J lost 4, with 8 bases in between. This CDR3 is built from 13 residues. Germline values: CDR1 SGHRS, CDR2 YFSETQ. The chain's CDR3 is CASSSGQNQPQHF. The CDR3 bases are TGCGCCAGCAGCTCAGGACAGAATCAGCCCCAGCATTTT.

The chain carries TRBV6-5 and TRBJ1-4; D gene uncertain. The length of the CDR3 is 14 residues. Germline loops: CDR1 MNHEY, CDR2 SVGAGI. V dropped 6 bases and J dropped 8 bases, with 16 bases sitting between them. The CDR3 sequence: CASSRGRGNEKLFF. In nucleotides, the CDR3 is TGTGCCAGCAGCCGCGGGAGAGGGAACGAAAAACTGTTTTTT.

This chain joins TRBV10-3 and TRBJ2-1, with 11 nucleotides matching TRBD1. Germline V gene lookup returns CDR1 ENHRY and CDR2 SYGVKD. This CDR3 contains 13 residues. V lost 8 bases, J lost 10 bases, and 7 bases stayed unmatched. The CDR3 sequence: CAIGTGGALEQFF. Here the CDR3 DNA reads TGTGCCATCGGGACAGGGGGGGCCCTCGAGCAGTTCTTC.

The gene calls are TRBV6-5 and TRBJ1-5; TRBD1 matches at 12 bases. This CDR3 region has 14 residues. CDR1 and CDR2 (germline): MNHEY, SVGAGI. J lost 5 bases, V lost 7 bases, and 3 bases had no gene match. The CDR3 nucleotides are TGTGCCAGCACCGGGACAGGGGGCTATCAGCCCCAGCATTTT. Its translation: CASTGTGGYQPQHF.

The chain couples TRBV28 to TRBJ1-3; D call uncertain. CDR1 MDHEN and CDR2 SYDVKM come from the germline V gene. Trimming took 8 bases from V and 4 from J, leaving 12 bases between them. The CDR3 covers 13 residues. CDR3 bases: TGTGCCAGCTATCCCCTACCCGGAAACACCATATATTTT. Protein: CASYPLPGNTIYF.

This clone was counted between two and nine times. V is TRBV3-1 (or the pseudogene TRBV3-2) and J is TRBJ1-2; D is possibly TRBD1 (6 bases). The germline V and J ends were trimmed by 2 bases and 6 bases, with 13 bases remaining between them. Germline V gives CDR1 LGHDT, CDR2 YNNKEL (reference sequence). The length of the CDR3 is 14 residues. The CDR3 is CASSQNFQGNGYTF. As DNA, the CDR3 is TGTGCCAGCAGCCAAAACTTCCAGGGGAATGGCTACACCTTC.

The CDR3 DNA sequence: TGTGCCAGCCGGCGGGATCACGAAGCTTTCTTT. This codes for CASRRDHEAFF. The chain is built from TRBV2 and TRBJ1-1; no clear D gene. Per germline, CDR1 SNHLY and CDR2 FYNNEI. The germline V and J ends were trimmed by 8 bases and 8 bases, with 12 bases remaining between them. The CDR3 consists of 11 residues.

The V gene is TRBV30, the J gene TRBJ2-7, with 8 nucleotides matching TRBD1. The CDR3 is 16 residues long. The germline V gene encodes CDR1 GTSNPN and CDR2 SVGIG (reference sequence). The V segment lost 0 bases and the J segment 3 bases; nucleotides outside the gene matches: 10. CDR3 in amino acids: CAWSVRQGAGGYEQYF. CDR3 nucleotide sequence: TGTGCCTGGAGTGTAAGGCAGGGGGCAGGAGGCTACGAGCAGTACTTC.

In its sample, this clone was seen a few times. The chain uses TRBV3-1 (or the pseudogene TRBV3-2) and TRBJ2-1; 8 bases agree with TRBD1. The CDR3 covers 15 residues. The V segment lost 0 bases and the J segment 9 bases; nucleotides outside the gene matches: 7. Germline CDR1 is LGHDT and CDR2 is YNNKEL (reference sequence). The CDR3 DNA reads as TGTGCCAGCAGCCAAGATCGGGGGACAGGACTTGAGCAGTTCTTC. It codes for CASSQDRGTGLEQFF.

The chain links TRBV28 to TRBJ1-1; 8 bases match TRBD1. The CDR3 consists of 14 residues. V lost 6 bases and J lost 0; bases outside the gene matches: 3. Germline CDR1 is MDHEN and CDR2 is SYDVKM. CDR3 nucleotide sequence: TGTGCCAGCAGGGACAGGGAAATGAACACTGAAGCTTTCTTT. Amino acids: CASRDREMNTEAFF. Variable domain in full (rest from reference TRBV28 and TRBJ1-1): DVKVTQSSRYLVKRTGEKVFLECVQDMDHENMFWYRQDPGLGLRLIYFSYDVKMKEKGDIPEGYSVSREKKERFSLILESASTNQTSMYLCASRDREMNTEAFFGQGTRLTVV.

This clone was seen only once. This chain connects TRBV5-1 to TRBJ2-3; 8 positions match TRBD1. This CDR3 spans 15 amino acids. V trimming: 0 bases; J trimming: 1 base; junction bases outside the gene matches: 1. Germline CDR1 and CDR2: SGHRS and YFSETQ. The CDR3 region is CASSLVGQGTDTQYF. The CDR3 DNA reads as TGCGCCAGCAGCTTGGTGGGACAGGGCACAGATACGCAGTATTTT. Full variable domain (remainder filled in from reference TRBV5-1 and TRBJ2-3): KAGVTQTPRYLIKTRGQQVTLSCSPISGHRSVSWYQQTPGQGLQFLFEYFSETQRNKGNFPGRFSGRQFSNSRSEMNVSTLELGDSALYLCASSLVGQGTDTQYFGPGTRLTVL.

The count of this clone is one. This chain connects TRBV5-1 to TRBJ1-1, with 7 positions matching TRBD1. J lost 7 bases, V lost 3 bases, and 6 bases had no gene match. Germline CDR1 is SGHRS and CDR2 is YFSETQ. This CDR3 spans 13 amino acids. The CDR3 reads CASSSGGGNEAFF. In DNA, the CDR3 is TGCGCCAGCAGCTCAGGGGGTGGAAATGAAGCTTTCTTT. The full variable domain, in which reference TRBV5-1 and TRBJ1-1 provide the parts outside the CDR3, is KAGVTQTPRYLIKTRGQQVTLSCSPISGHRSVSWYQQTPGQGLQFLFEYFSETQRNKGNFPGRFSGRQFSNSRSEMNVSTLELGDSALYLCASSSGGGNEAFFGQGTRLTVV.

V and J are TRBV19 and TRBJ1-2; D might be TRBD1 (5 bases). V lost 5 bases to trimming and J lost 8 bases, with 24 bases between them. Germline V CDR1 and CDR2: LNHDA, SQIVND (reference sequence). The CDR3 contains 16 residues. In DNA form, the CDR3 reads TGTGCCAGTAGTCTACTCCCCCATCGGGGGGGGAAGGGCTACACCTTC. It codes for CASSLLPHRGGKGYTF.

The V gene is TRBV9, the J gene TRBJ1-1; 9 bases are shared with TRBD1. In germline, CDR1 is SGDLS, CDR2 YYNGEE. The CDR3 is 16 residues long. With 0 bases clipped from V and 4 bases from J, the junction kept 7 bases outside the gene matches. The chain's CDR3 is CASSVEQGAWGTEAFF. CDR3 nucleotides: TGTGCCAGCAGCGTAGAACAGGGGGCTTGGGGCACTGAAGCTTTCTTT. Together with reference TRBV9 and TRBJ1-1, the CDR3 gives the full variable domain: DSGVTQTPKHLITATGQRVTLRCSPRSGDLSVYWYQQSLDQGLQFLIQYYNGEERAKGNILERFSAQQFPDLHSELNLSSLELGDSALYFCASSVEQGAWGTEAFFGQGTRLTVV.

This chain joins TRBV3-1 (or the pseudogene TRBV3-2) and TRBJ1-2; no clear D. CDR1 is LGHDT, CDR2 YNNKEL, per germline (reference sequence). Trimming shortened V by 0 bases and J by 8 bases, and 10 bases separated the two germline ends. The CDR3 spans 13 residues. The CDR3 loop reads CASSQEEGEGYTF. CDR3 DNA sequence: TGTGCCAGCAGCCAAGAAGAGGGAGAGGGCTACACCTTC.

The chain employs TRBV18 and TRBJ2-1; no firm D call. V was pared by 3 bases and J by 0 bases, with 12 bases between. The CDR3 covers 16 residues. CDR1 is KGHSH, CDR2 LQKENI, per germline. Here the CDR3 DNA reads TGTGCCAGCTCACCCCCCGGGTCAAGCTCCTACAATGAGCAGTTCTTC. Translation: CASSPPGSSSYNEQFF.

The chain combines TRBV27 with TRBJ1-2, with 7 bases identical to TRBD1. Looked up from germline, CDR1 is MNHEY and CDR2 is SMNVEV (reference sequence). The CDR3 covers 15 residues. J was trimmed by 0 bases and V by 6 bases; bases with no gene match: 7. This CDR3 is CASSRDSRPNYGYTF. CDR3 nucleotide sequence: TGTGCCAGCAGCCGGGACAGTCGACCTAACTATGGCTACACCTTC.